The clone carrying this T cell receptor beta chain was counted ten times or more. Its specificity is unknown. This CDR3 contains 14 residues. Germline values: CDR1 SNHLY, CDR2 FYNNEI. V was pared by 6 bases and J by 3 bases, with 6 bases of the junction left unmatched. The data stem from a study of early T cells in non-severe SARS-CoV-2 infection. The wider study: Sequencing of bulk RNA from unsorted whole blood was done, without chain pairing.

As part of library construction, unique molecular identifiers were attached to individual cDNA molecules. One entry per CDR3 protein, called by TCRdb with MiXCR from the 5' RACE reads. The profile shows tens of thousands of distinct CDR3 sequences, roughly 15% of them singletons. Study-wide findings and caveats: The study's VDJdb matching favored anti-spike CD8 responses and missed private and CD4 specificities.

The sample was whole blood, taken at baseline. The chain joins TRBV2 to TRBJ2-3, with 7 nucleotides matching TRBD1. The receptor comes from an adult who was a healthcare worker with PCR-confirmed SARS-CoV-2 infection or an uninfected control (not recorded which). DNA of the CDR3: TGTGCCAGCAGCTACAGGGGTGAGACAGATACGCAGTATTTT. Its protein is CASSYRGETDTQYF.